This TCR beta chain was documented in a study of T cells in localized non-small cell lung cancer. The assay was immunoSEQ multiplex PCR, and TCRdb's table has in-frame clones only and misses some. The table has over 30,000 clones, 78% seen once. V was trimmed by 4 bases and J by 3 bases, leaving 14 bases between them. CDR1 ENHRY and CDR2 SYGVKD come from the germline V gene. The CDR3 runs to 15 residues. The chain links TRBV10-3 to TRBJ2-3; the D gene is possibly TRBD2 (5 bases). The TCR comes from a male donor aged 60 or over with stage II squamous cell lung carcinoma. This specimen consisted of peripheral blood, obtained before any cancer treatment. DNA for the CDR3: TGTGCCATCAGTGGTACGAGGGTTGAGACAGATACGCAGTATTTT. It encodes CAISGTRVETDTQYF.